This entry lists 17 T cell receptor beta chains sequenced from one sample in a study of CD8+CD57+ T cells in acquired aplastic anemia. Genomic DNA templated the TCR beta VDJ and CDR3 profiling. TCRdb re-derived calls from the reads in MiXCR, one entry per CDR3 protein. The profile shows hundreds of thousands of distinct CDR3 sequences, roughly 34% of them singletons. Those patients picked for sequencing had displayed CD8+CD57+ cell expansion on flow cytometry. The sequencing input was sorted CD4+, CD8+, or CD8+CD57+ T cells (not recorded which) from PBMCs. These receptors originate from a human donor with aplastic anemia.

The chain carries TRBV6-5 and TRBJ1-1, with D maybe TRBD1 (5 bases). Germline CDR1 and CDR2: MNHEY and SVGAGI. V lost 0 bases, J lost 6 bases, and 8 bases lay in between. The CDR3 is made up of 13 amino acids. The CDR3 region is CASSYSLTAEAFF. For the CDR3, the DNA is TGTGCCAGCAGTTACTCCCTGACAGCTGAAGCTTTCTTT.

The table lists this clonotype with many counts. This chain joins TRBV9 and TRBJ1-2; D gene unclear. CDR3 size: 13 residues. Per germline, CDR1 SGDLS and CDR2 YYNGEE. Trimming left V 0 bases short and J 2 bases short, with 5 bases between. The CDR3: CASSVEENYGYTF. The DNA of the CDR3 is TGTGCCAGCAGCGTAGAAGAGAACTATGGCTACACCTTC.

The chain is built from TRBV5-1 and TRBJ1-1; a possible D gene is TRBD1 (5 bases). The CDR3 runs 12 residues. Germline V gene lookup returns CDR1 SGHRS and CDR2 YFSETQ. V was trimmed by 4 bases and J by 1 base, leaving 5 bases between them. The DNA of the CDR3 is TGCGCCAGCAGCACAGGGAACACTGAAGCTTTCTTT. It is translated as CASSTGNTEAFF.

This clonotype was found many times. The chain joins TRBV12-3 or TRBV12-4 to TRBJ1-5; 9 bases match TRBD1. V trimming: 3 bases; J trimming: 2 bases; junction bases outside the gene matches: 5. CDR3 length equals 16 residues. Here the CDR3 DNA reads TGTGCCAGCAGTTTGGACAGGGGCATCGGCAATCAGCCCCAGCATTTT. It translates to CASSLDRGIGNQPQHF.

The rearrangement joins TRBV20-1 to TRBJ2-1, with 8 bases identical to TRBD1. The J segment lost 0 bases and the V segment lost 3 bases, leaving 1 base of the junction unmatched. CDR1 and CDR2 (germline): DFQATT, SNEGSKA (reference sequence). This CDR3 spans 14 amino acids. This chain's CDR3 is CSASRGPSYNEQFF. DNA of the CDR3: TGCAGTGCTAGCAGGGGGCCCTCCTACAATGAGCAGTTCTTC.

About this clonotype: Just one base apart from a much larger clone, this may be a read error. The chain employs TRBV29-1 and TRBJ1-2; D is uncertain. The length of the CDR3 is 14 residues. The V gene's germline CDR1 is SQVTM and CDR2 ANQGSEA. The CDR3 spells CSVVRLNANYGCTF. The CDR3 region has the DNA TGCAGCGTTGTCAGACTGAATGCTAACTATGGCTGCACCTTC.

J is TRBJ2-5 and V is TRBV19; no definite D call. The closer fit of TRBJ2-7 to the DNA end suggests the J call may be wrong. Germline assignment: CDR1 LNHDA and CDR2 SQIVND (reference sequence). CDR3 size: 15 residues. As DNA, the CDR3 is TGTGCCAGCAGTTTAATGGGCAGGTCGCACTCCGAGCAGTACTTC. Its translation is CASSLMGRSHSEQYF.

This clonotype has at least ten counts. This sequence joins TRBV19 and TRBJ1-1, with a possible D match to TRBD1 (6 bases). CDR3 length equals 15 residues. Germline CDR1 is LNHDA and CDR2 is SQIVND (reference sequence). V lost 5 bases and J lost 1, with 14 bases in between. CDR3 loop: CASSLEGDWNTEAFF. The CDR3 DNA reads TGTGCCAGTAGTTTGGAGGGGGATTGGAACACTGAAGCTTTCTTT.

The rearrangement links TRBV19 to TRBJ2-6; unclear D gene. This CDR3 is 15 amino acids long. Germline V lookup: CDR1 LNHDA, CDR2 SQIVND (reference sequence). V lost 3 bases and J 0 bases, leaving 6 bases between the germline ends. CDR3 nucleotides: TGTGCCAGTAGTATTAGGGACTCTGGGGCCAACGTCCTGACTTTC. Encoded protein: CASSIRDSGANVLTF. The variable domain in full, completed from reference TRBV19 and TRBJ2-6, reads DGGITQSPKYLFRKEGQNVTLSCEQNLNHDAMYWYRQDPGQGLRLIYYSQIVNDFQKGDIAEGYSVSREKKESFPLTVTSAQKNPTAFYLCASSIRDSGANVLTFGAGSRLTVL.

This clonotype appeared many times. This chain connects TRBV20-1 to TRBJ2-3; D is ambiguous. Germline V CDR1 and CDR2: DFQATT, SNEGSKA (reference sequence). This CDR3 has 12 residues. Trimming pared 5 bases from V and 3 bases from J, leaving 9 bases between. The DNA of the CDR3 is TGCAGTGCTCGGACCGGAACAGATACGCAGTATTTT. Protein product: CSARTGTDTQYF.

This clonotype came up a few times. The chain uses TRBV3-1 and TRBJ2-7; TRBD2 agrees at 10 bases. The germline CDR1 and CDR2 sequences are LGHDT and YNNKEL (reference sequence). CDR3 length equals 16 residues. With 3 bases clipped from V and 1 base from J, the junction kept 6 bases outside the gene matches. The CDR3 loop is CASSQRLAGLSYEQYF. The CDR3 DNA follows: TGTGCCAGCAGCCAGAGACTAGCGGGTTTGTCCTACGAGCAGTACTTC.

This clonotype was detected ten times or more. This chain uses TRBV29-1 with TRBJ2-7; the D gene could be TRBD1 or TRBD2 (5 bases each). Trimming pared 5 bases from V and 6 bases from J, leaving 17 bases between. The CDR3 has 13 residues. The germline V gene has CDR1 SQVTM and CDR2 ANQGSEA. The CDR3 sequence: CSVTGTLRGEQYF. In DNA, the CDR3 is TGCAGCGTTACCGGGACCCTAAGAGGCGAGCAGTACTTC.

The CDR3 loop is CARTGMNTEAFF. CDR3 DNA sequence: TGTGCCAGAACAGGCATGAACACTGAAGCTTTCTTT. The chain carries TRBV25-1 and TRBJ1-1, with TRBD1 as a possible D gene (5 bases). CDR3 length: 12 amino acids. Germline values: CDR1 MGHDK, CDR2 SYGVNS. The ends were cut back, 9 bases at V and 0 bases at J, with 8 bases in the middle.

This clonotype appeared many times. The V call is TRBV20-1, the J call TRBJ1-6; D gene ambiguous. The germline gives CDR1 DFQATT, CDR2 SNEGSKA (reference sequence). CDR3 length: 13 residues. Trimming removed 1 base at V and 5 bases at J, with 6 bases between. The CDR3 is CSARGTDNSPLHF. The CDR3 DNA is TGCAGTGCTAGAGGGACGGATAATTCACCCCTCCACTTT.

The chain has TRBV15 and TRBJ1-1; no reliable D call. Germline V gives CDR1 LNHNV, CDR2 YYDKDF (reference sequence). The CDR3 length is 15 residues. The V end lost 0 bases, the J end lost 4 bases, and 12 bases lay between the germline ends. The CDR3 sequence: CATSRDSARGTEAFF. The DNA of the CDR3 is TGTGCCACCAGCAGAGATTCGGCGAGAGGCACTGAAGCTTTCTTT. The complete variable domain, with remaining parts taken from reference TRBV15 and TRBJ1-1, reads DAMVIQNPRYQVTQFGKPVTLSCSQTLNHNVMYWYQQKSSQAPKLLFHYYDKDFNNEADTPDNFQSRRPNTSFCFLDIRSPGLGDTAMYLCATSRDSARGTEAFFGQGTRLTVV.

The V and J genes are TRBV24-1 and TRBJ1-5; TRBD1 agrees at 8 bases. CDR1 is KGHDR, CDR2 SFDVKD, per germline. CDR3 length: 17 amino acids. V dropped 3 bases and J dropped 1; count of bases not matched to a gene: 7. DNA of the CDR3: TGTGCCACCAGTGATCAATCCGACAGGGGAAGCAATCAGCCCCAGCATTTT. It specifies CATSDQSDRGSNQPQHF.

This chain links TRBV12-3 or TRBV12-4 with TRBJ1-5; D gene ambiguous. The CDR3 extends over 15 amino acids. V dropped 6 bases and J dropped 0 bases, with 12 bases sitting between them. The CDR3 DNA sequence: TGTGCCAGCAGCCGCGGGCGGTATAGCAATCAGCCCCAGCATTTT. It is translated as CASSRGRYSNQPQHF.